Following are 28 T cell receptor beta chains from one sample sequenced in a study of molecular identifiers for immune sequencing clone quantification. In TCRdb, the PCR reads were re-called with MiXCR into one record per CDR3 protein. The data show 300,000 to 400,000 distinct CDR3 sequences, with about 20% seen just once and approximately 0.84% held by the top ten. Source material: naive CD8+ T cells from blood, with Jurkat cell RNA spiked in. Specified subset: FACS-sorted CD8+CD4-CCR7+CD45RA+ naive T cells. These receptors all stem from a human donor in good health. Some libraries in this study had Jurkat cell RNA spiked in.

This clonotype occurred many times. V is TRBV7-9 and J is TRBJ2-3, with D uncertain. Between the trimmed V and J ends, which lost 5 bases and 6 bases, there was a span of 18 bases. The CDR3 spans 15 residues. Germline CDR1 is SEHNR and CDR2 is FQNEAQ (reference sequence). CDR3 amino acids: CASSPKDSTKDTQYF. CDR3 bases: TGTGCCAGCAGCCCGAAAGACTCTACAAAGGATACGCAGTATTTT.

As regards this clonotype: It may be a read error: a sequence one base away is much more abundant. This chain links TRBV5-1 with TRBJ1-5; the match to TRBD1 covers 7 bases. With 5 bases clipped from V and 9 bases from J, the junction kept 8 bases outside the gene matches. Germline CDR1 reads SGHRS; CDR2 reads YFSETQ. This CDR3 contains 13 residues. CDR3 nucleotides: TGCGCCAGCAGAGGACAGGACTCAGGGCCCCAGCATTTT. It codes for CASRGQDSGPQHF.

This clonotype has ten or more counts. The gene calls are TRBV7-6 and TRBJ2-3; maybe TRBD2 (6 bases). CDR3 length equals 15 residues. Trimming cost V 5 bases and J 0 bases, with 12 bases left between them. CDR1 SGHVS and CDR2 FNYEAQ come from the germline V gene. The CDR3 sequence is CASSPRTTSTDTQYF. CDR3 nucleotide sequence: TGTGCCAGCAGCCCTAGGACTACTAGCACAGATACGCAGTATTTT. The full variable domain, with the rest looked up from reference TRBV7-6 and TRBJ2-3, is GAGVSQSPRYKVTKRGQDVALRCDPISGHVSLYWYRQALGQGPEFLTYFNYEAQQDKSGLPNDRFSAERPEGSISTLTIQRTEQRDSAMYRCASSPRTTSTDTQYFGPGTRLTVL.

The rearrangement joins TRBV11-3 to TRBJ2-7; perhaps TRBD2 as D (6 bases). Germline V CDR1 and CDR2: SGHNT, YENEEA. CDR3 length equals 13 residues. With 5 bases removed from V and 12 bases from J, the gap between germline ends came to 20 bases. CDR3: CASSPAAGGDGYF. The DNA of the CDR3 is TGTGCCAGCAGCCCAGCGGCGGGCGGGGATGGGTACTTC.

This clonotype was counted at least ten times. The V and J genes are TRBV2 and TRBJ1-4; tentative D call: TRBD1 (6 bases). Trimming cost V 2 bases and J 8 bases, with 9 bases left between them. From germline, CDR1 is SNHLY and CDR2 FYNNEI. This CDR3 region has 13 residues. The CDR3: CASSERGGEKLFF. The DNA of the CDR3 is TGTGCCAGCAGTGAAAGGGGGGGAGAAAAACTGTTTTTT.

This clonotype appeared many times. V usage is TRBV5-4 and J usage is TRBJ1-2; the D gene is possibly TRBD1 (5 bases). This CDR3 is 16 amino acids long. Trimming took 3 bases from V and 4 from J, leaving 19 bases between them. Per germline, CDR1 SGHNT and CDR2 YYREEE (reference sequence). The CDR3 region is CASSYPGGGLSYGYTF. The CDR3 region has the DNA TGTGCCAGCAGCTACCCCGGCGGGGGTCTCAGCTATGGCTACACCTTC.

This clonotype was seen ten or more times. The chain links TRBV5-4 to TRBJ2-7, with TRBD1 matching over 9 bases. CDR3 length: 15 residues. Unmatched junction bases numbered 5, after V lost 0 bases and J lost 4 bases. CDR1 and CDR2 (germline): SGHNT, YYREEE (reference sequence). CDR3 amino acids: CASSLAFGQGYEQYF. CDR3 in DNA: TGTGCCAGCAGCTTGGCCTTTGGACAGGGGTACGAGCAGTACTTC.

This clonotype was found a few times. Germline and junction disagree at one end, which may indicate a read error. The rearrangement joins TRBV27 to TRBJ2-1, with 12 bases fitting TRBD1. CDR1 is MNHEY and CDR2 is SMNVEV in the germline V gene (reference sequence). This CDR3 spans 19 amino acids. In DNA, the CDR3 is TGTGCCAGCAGTTTATGGAACCGACATGAGGGGACAGGGGGCAATGGGCAGTTCTTC. Encoded protein: CASSLWNRHEGTGGNGQFF.

This clonotype was recorded many times. The chain uses TRBV29-1 and TRBJ2-1, with 9 positions matching TRBD1. This CDR3 is built from 15 residues. Germline trimming cut 3 bases from V and 3 bases from J; bases unmatched to any gene: 6. Germline V lookup: CDR1 SQVTM, CDR2 ANQGSEA. The CDR3 sequence is CSVDGTGKIYNEQFF. DNA of the CDR3: TGCAGCGTTGACGGGACAGGGAAAATCTACAATGAGCAGTTCTTC.

This clonotype was found many times. The chain links TRBV5-6 to TRBJ1-5, with 7 bases that match TRBD1. The V segment lost 2 bases and the J segment 3 bases; nucleotides outside the gene matches: 8. Germline assignment: CDR1 SGHDT and CDR2 YYEEEE. The CDR3 has 16 residues. This CDR3 is CASSFAAQGVNQPQHF. The DNA of the CDR3 is TGTGCCAGCAGCTTCGCCGCCCAGGGGGTCAATCAGCCCCAGCATTTT. The variable domain in full, completed from reference TRBV5-6 and TRBJ1-5, reads DAGVTQSPTHLIKTRGQQVTLRCSPKSGHDTVSWYQQALGQGPQFIFQYYEEEERQRGNFPDRFSGHQFPNYSSELNVNALLLGDSALYLCASSFAAQGVNQPQHFGDGTRLSIL.

This clonotype was observed at least ten times. This chain connects TRBV6-6 to TRBJ2-3, with D possibly being TRBD2 (6 bases). V lost 5 bases and J 0 bases, leaving 6 bases between the germline ends. Germline CDR1 MNHNY, CDR2 SVGAGI (reference sequence). This CDR3 region has 13 residues. CDR3 protein: CASSSGSTDTQYF. Here the CDR3 DNA reads TGTGCCAGCAGTAGCGGGAGCACAGATACGCAGTATTTT.

Ten or more counts support this clonotype. The rearrangement uses TRBV19 and TRBJ2-6; 7 nucleotides agree with TRBD2. Per germline, CDR1 LNHDA and CDR2 SQIVND (reference sequence). V trimming: 3 bases; J trimming: 4 bases; junction bases outside the gene matches: 6. The CDR3 is made up of 16 amino acids. CDR3 sequence reads: CASSMMGGVGANVLTF. Here the CDR3 DNA reads TGTGCCAGTAGTATGATGGGAGGGGTCGGGGCCAACGTCCTGACTTTC.

This clonotype was observed a few times. The V gene is TRBV12-3 or TRBV12-4, the J gene TRBJ2-1, with D tentatively TRBD2 (6 bases). Trimming took 10 bases from V and 2 from J, leaving 15 bases between them. The CDR3 has 14 amino acids. This chain's CDR3 is CAIWEDEAYNEQFF. Here the CDR3 DNA reads TGTGCCATCTGGGAGGACGAAGCCTACAATGAGCAGTTCTTC.

Points on this clonotype: A much larger clone differs from this one at a single base, so this may be a read error. This sequence joins TRBV20-1 and TRBJ2-7, with D tentatively TRBD1 or TRBD2 (5 bases each). Germline V gene lookup returns CDR1 DFQATT and CDR2 SNEGSKA (reference sequence). CDR3 length: 13 amino acids. The CDR3 sequence is CGARGVFSYEQYF. The CDR3 DNA reads TGCGGTGCTAGAGGGGTTTTCTCCTACGAGCAGTACTTC.

This clonotype showed up many times. The chain links TRBV9 to TRBJ2-3; 10 bases map to TRBD1. This CDR3 is 18 amino acids long. The germline V gene encodes CDR1 SGDLS and CDR2 YYNGEE. J lost 3 bases, V lost 0 bases, and 10 bases had no gene match. The CDR3 coding sequence is TGTGCCAGCAGCGTAGCTGGAGGGACAGGGGCGGTAACAGATACGCAGTATTTT. Its translation is CASSVAGGTGAVTDTQYF.

About this clonotype itself: A read error may be the cause here, since a much bigger clone is one base away. The chain links TRBV24-1 to TRBJ2-2, with 7 bases that match TRBD1. This CDR3 spans 15 amino acids. The germline V gene has CDR1 KGHDR and CDR2 SFDVKD. The CDR3 nucleotides read TGTACCACCAGTGTCGGACAGGTGGCGACCGGGGAGCTGTTTTTT. It translates to CTTSVGQVATGELFF.

Points on this clonotype: A clone one base away is much larger, so this may be a read error. The genes are TRBV2 and TRBJ2-7; D gene ambiguous. The CDR3 totals 16 residues. Germline CDR1 is SNHLY and CDR2 is FYNNEI. The CDR3 nucleotides read TGTGCCAGCAGTGATGCATGGCAGCAGACCTCCTACGGGCAGTACTTC. The encoded protein is CASSDAWQQTSYGQYF.

In the case of this clonotype: Given a much more abundant clone one base away, this may be a read error. V gene TRBV4-3 combines with J gene TRBJ1-1; perhaps TRBD1 as D (5 bases). Per the germline V gene, CDR1 is LGHNA and CDR2 is YSLEER. This CDR3 region has 13 residues. The CDR3 nucleotides read TGCGTCAGCAGCCCCTCGGGGGGCACTGAAGCTTTCTTT. As protein: CVSSPSGGTEAFF.

This clonotype was seen many times. The chain employs TRBV7-6 and TRBJ2-3, with D tentatively TRBD2 (6 bases). CDR3 size: 14 residues. Germline V gene sequence: CDR1 SGHVS, CDR2 FNYEAQ. V lost 3 bases, J lost 4 bases, and 11 bases lay in between. In nucleotides, the CDR3 is TGTGCCAGCAGCTTTTTTCCGGGAGCAGATACGCAGTATTTT. It yields the protein CASSFFPGADTQYF.

The table lists this clonotype with many counts. The chain joins TRBV6-2 or TRBV6-3 to TRBJ2-1; 10 nucleotides agree with TRBD1. The V segment lost 2 bases and the J segment 10 bases; nucleotides outside the gene matches: 5. The CDR3 covers 14 residues. Germline CDR1 reads MNHEY; CDR2 reads SVGEGT. The CDR3 DNA reads TGTGCCAGCAGTTACGTACCGGACAGGGGGGAGCAGTTCTTC. Encoded protein: CASSYVPDRGEQFF.

This clonotype was observed at least ten times. The rearrangement links TRBV24-1 to TRBJ2-2; 7 nucleotides align to TRBD1. Per germline, CDR1 KGHDR and CDR2 SFDVKD. The CDR3 length is 15 residues. J gave up 2 bases and V 4 bases, and 3 bases lay outside the gene matches. The CDR3 here is CATSEGTDNTGELFF. The CDR3 DNA reads as TGTGCCACCAGTGAAGGGACAGATAACACCGGGGAGCTGTTTTTT.

This clonotype was picked up many times. The chain employs TRBV29-1 and TRBJ2-1, with 9 bases lining up with TRBD2. Germline CDR1 is SQVTM and CDR2 is ANQGSEA. The CDR3 totals 16 residues. With V trimmed by 0 bases and J by 6 bases, 9 bases remained unmatched. The CDR3 loop is CSVEDLLAGESNEQFF. CDR3 DNA sequence: TGCAGCGTTGAAGATTTACTAGCGGGTGAGTCCAATGAGCAGTTCTTC.

This clonotype was observed many times. The chain uses TRBV7-6 and TRBJ1-3; D gene ambiguous. Germline V gene data show CDR1 as SGHVS and CDR2 as FNYEAQ. The ends were cut back, 0 bases at V and 0 bases at J, with 9 bases in the middle. This CDR3 region has 16 residues. The CDR3 coding sequence is TGTGCCAGCAGCTTAGCCGGGGATATCTCTGGAAACACCATATATTTT. Amino acids: CASSLAGDISGNTIYF.

This chain connects TRBV9 to TRBJ1-2; the D gene is possibly TRBD1 (6 bases). V dropped 0 bases and J dropped 4 bases, with 28 bases sitting between them. Germline CDR1 SGDLS, CDR2 YYNGEE. The CDR3 contains 20 residues. CDR3 region: CASSVVWGGTHLPPFYGYTF. CDR3 DNA sequence: TGTGCCAGCAGCGTAGTTTGGGGGGGCACCCATCTTCCCCCCTTCTATGGCTACACCTTC.

This clonotype came up a few times. The chain uses TRBV6-2 or TRBV6-3 and TRBJ2-3; possible D gene TRBD2, 6 bases. The V end was cut by 2 bases, the J end by 2 bases, with 11 bases between. Germline CDR1 and CDR2: MNHEY and SVGEGT. The CDR3 has 15 residues. In DNA, the CDR3 is TGTGCCAGCAGTTACGGGCGGGGCCTCACAGATACGCAGTATTTT. Residues: CASSYGRGLTDTQYF.

This clonotype was recorded at least ten times. V gene TRBV20-1 combines with J gene TRBJ2-7; the match to TRBD2 covers 12 bases. The V and J ends lost 2 bases and 6 bases, in that order; junction bases with no gene match: 2. Germline V CDR1 and CDR2: DFQATT, SNEGSKA (reference sequence). The CDR3 runs 13 residues. The CDR3 DNA reads as TGCAGTGCTAGACTAGCGGGAGGGCCCGAGCAGTACTTC. It codes for CSARLAGGPEQYF.

This clonotype was recorded at least ten times. This chain connects TRBV7-9 to TRBJ2-4, with 9 bases that match TRBD1. Trimming at V came to 5 bases and at J to 1 base, leaving 3 bases not matched to a gene. Germline lookup yields CDR1 SEHNR and CDR2 FQNEAQ (reference sequence). CDR3 length: 15 amino acids. CDR3 bases: TGTGCCAGCAGCCCAGGACAGGGGGCCAAAAACATTCAGTACTTC. Translation: CASSPGQGAKNIQYF.

The count of this clonotype is one. A much larger clone is a single base away; this may be a read error. The V call is TRBV19, the J call TRBJ1-5; 8 positions match TRBD1. The CDR3 runs to 15 residues. Looked up from germline, CDR1 is LNHDA and CDR2 is SQIVND (reference sequence). With V trimmed by 11 bases and J by 4 bases, 13 bases remained unmatched. The CDR3 region is CAGTPGTGPNQPQHF. DNA for the CDR3: TGTGCCGGTACCCCAGGGACAGGCCCAAATCAGCCCCAGCATTTT.